The 13 T cell receptor beta chains below all came from one sample that was sequenced in a study of blood T cell repertoires in COVID-19. Produced via immunoSEQ multiplex PCR; TCRdb's table is partial and in-frame only. This table has about 270,000 clones, approximately 90% appearing once. The sample taken for sequencing was PBMCs or T cells enriched from blood (not recorded which). The source of these receptors is a man in his forties who had been exposed to COVID-19.

The chain combines TRBV11-2 with TRBJ2-2; 9 bases line up with TRBD1. From germline, CDR1 is SGHAT and CDR2 FQNNGV. CDR3 size: 18 residues. Trimming took 1 base from V and 3 from J; bases not matched to a gene: 9. In DNA, the CDR3 is TGTGCCAGCAGCTTAGGCTACGCCGGGACAGGGTACACCGGGGAGCTGTTTTTT. Its protein is CASSLGYAGTGYTGELFF.

The chain has TRBV7-9 and TRBJ1-1, with a weak D call TRBD1 (5 bases). Germline V CDR1 and CDR2: SEHNR, FQNEAQ (reference sequence). V lost 5 bases, J lost 7 bases, and 23 bases lay in between. There are 16 residues in the CDR3. CDR3 sequence (DNA): TGTGCCAGCAGCCCCCCGATCGCGGCAGGGTCCCTTGAAGCTTTCTTT. It encodes CASSPPIAAGSLEAFF.

The genes are TRBV13 and TRBJ1-2; D uncertain. With 5 bases removed from V and 1 base from J, the gap between germline ends came to 20 bases. CDR1 is PRHDT, CDR2 FYEKMQ, per germline (reference sequence). CDR3 size: 17 residues. This chain's CDR3 is CASSELISLQDNYGYTF. The CDR3 DNA follows: TGTGCCAGCAGCGAGCTTATAAGTCTCCAGGATAACTATGGCTACACCTTC. Full variable domain (remainder filled in from reference TRBV13 and TRBJ1-2): AAGVIQSPRHLIKEKRETATLKCYPIPRHDTVYWYQQGPGQDPQFLISFYEKMQSDKGSIPDRFSAQQFSDYHSELNMSSLELGDSALYFCASSELISLQDNYGYTFGSGTRLTVV.

J is TRBJ2-3 and V is TRBV18; D is ambiguous. CDR1 is KGHSH and CDR2 is LQKENI in the germline V gene. V shed 5 bases and J shed 1 base, with 13 bases lying between them. The CDR3 runs to 15 residues. The CDR3 DNA sequence: TGTGCCAGCTCAGCGGCAGAACGAGGCACAGATACGCAGTATTTT. Translated, it gives CASSAAERGTDTQYF.

The rearrangement links TRBV19 to TRBJ1-2; possibly TRBD1 for D (6 bases). This CDR3 region has 12 residues. CDR1 is LNHDA and CDR2 is SQIVND in the germline V gene (reference sequence). Trimming removed 2 bases at V and 6 bases at J, with 7 bases between. The CDR3 region has the DNA TGTGCCAGTAGTATAAACAGGGATGGCTACACCTTC. Its translation is CASSINRDGYTF.

The chain combines TRBV27 with TRBJ2-3; 9 bases agree with TRBD2. Germline trimming cut 5 bases from V and 1 base from J; bases unmatched to any gene: 13. The CDR3 runs 18 residues. Germline values: CDR1 MNHEY, CDR2 SMNVEV (reference sequence). DNA for the CDR3: TGTGCCAGCAGTCTAAAAATTTTGACTAGCGGCCGCACAGATACGCAGTATTTT. It codes for CASSLKILTSGRTDTQYF.

This chain uses TRBV29-1 with TRBJ2-6; the D gene is possibly TRBD1 (6 bases). The CDR3 sequence is 17 residues long. CDR1 is SQVTM, CDR2 ANQGSEA, per germline. CDR3 nucleotides: TGCAACGTGGGGTCCGGGACAAGCGCTTCTGGGGCCAACGTCCTGACTTTC. Residues: CNVGSGTSASGANVLTF.

The V call is TRBV12-3 or TRBV12-4, the J call TRBJ2-7; 8 bases fit TRBD1. This CDR3 contains 13 residues. The ends lost 8 bases at V and 3 bases at J; junction bases unmatched: 6. The CDR3 protein is CASATGGYYEQYF. The CDR3 DNA reads TGTGCCAGCGCTACAGGGGGTTACTACGAGCAGTACTTC.

V is TRBV5-6 and J is TRBJ2-5; D is perhaps TRBD2 (5 bases). Trimming cost V 2 bases and J 2 bases, with 13 bases left between them. The CDR3 is 15 residues long. In germline, CDR1 is SGHDT, CDR2 YYEEEE. The CDR3 DNA follows: TGTGCCAGCAGCTTCAGCGTCGGGGATCAAGAGACCCAGTACTTC. It yields the protein CASSFSVGDQETQYF.

The chain couples TRBV5-6 to TRBJ2-7; unclear D gene. The CDR3 spans 14 residues. The V and J ends lost 0 bases and 2 bases respectively, with 9 bases between them. Looked up from germline, CDR1 is SGHDT and CDR2 is YYEEEE. The chain's CDR3 is CASSLVAETYEQYF. In DNA, the CDR3 is TGTGCCAGCAGCTTGGTGGCAGAAACCTACGAGCAGTACTTC.

The rearrangement uses TRBV24-1 and TRBJ2-3; maybe TRBD1 (6 bases). Germline values: CDR1 KGHDR, CDR2 SFDVKD. The CDR3 sequence is 16 residues long. Trimming removed 3 bases at V and 2 bases at J, with 14 bases between. The CDR3 loop reads CATSDGSRDNTDTQYF. CDR3 in DNA: TGTGCCACCAGTGATGGCAGCCGGGACAACACAGATACGCAGTATTTT.

The chain combines TRBV4-3 with TRBJ2-1; 8 bases align to TRBD2. With V trimmed by 0 bases and J by 7 bases, 14 bases remained unmatched. The CDR3 covers 18 residues. CDR1 and CDR2 from the germline V gene are LGHNA and YSLEER. CDR3 residues: CASSQDRFPAGARNEQFF. The CDR3 region has the DNA TGCGCCAGCAGCCAAGATAGGTTCCCAGCGGGAGCTAGAAATGAGCAGTTCTTC.

The V and J genes are TRBV19 and TRBJ2-7; 7 positions agree with TRBD1. Germline V gene sequence: CDR1 LNHDA, CDR2 SQIVND (reference sequence). The CDR3 runs to 15 residues. V lost 4 bases and J lost 1; bases outside the gene matches: 7. The CDR3 loop is CASSTRQGISYEQYF. The CDR3 DNA reads TGTGCCAGTAGTACTAGACAGGGAATTTCCTACGAGCAGTACTTC.